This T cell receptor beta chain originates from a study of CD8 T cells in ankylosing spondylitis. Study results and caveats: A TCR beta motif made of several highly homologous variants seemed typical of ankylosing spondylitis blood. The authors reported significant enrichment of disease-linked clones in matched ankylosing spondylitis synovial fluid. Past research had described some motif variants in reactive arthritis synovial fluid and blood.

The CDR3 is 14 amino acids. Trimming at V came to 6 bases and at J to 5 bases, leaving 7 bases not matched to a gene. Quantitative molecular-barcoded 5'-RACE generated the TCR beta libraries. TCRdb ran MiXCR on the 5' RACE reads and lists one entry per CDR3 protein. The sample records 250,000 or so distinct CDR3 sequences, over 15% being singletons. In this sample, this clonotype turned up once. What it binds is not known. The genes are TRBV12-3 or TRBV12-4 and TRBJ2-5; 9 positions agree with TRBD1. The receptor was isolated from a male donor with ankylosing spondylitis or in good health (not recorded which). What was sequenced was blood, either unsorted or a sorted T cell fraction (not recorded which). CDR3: CASRNRDRAETQYF. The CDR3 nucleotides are TGTGCCAGCAGAAACCGGGACAGGGCGGAGACCCAGTACTTC.